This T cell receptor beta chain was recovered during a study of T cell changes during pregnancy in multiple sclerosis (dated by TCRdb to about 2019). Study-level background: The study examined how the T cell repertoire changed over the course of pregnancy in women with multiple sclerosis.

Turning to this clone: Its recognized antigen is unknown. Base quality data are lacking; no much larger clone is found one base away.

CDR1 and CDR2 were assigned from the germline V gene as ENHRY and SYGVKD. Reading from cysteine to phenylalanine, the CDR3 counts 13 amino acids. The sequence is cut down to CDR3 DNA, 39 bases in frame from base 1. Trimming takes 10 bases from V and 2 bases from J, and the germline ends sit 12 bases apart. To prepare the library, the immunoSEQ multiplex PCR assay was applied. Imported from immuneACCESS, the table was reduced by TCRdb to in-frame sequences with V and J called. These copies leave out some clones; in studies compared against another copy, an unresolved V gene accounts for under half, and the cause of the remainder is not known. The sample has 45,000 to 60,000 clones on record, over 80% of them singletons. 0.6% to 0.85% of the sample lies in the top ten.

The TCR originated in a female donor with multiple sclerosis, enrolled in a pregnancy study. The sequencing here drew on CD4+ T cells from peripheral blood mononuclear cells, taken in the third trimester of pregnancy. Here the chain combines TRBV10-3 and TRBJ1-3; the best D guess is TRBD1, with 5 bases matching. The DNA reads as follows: TGTGCCACCGACGGGGGTGCTGGAAACACCATATATTTT. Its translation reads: CATDGGAGNTIYF.